This T cell receptor (beta chain) was profiled in a study of siplizumab effects on memory and regulatory T cells. TCRdb's copy holds only in-frame clones and misses some; the assay was immunoSEQ multiplex PCR. This table has tens of thousands of clones, over 85% appearing once. The ends lost 5 bases at V and 4 bases at J; junction bases unmatched: 14. In germline, CDR1 is SGHVS, CDR2 FQNEAQ. This CDR3 is built from 18 residues. Study-level points and caveats: Mappable alloreactive CD4+ clones averaged about 74% Treg-derived with siplizumab versus 26.9% in controls. Tregs that proliferated in siplizumab cultures did not have their suppressive function confirmed. Contribution to the alloresponse seemed major for naive T cells, which also seemed more diverse than memory cells.

Notes on this clone: The antigen is unknown.

V is TRBV7-8 and J is TRBJ1-1; 12 positions agree with TRBD1. Source material: CD8+ T cells sorted from blood. The TCR comes from a human donor in good health. The CDR3 loop reads CASSEGTGGVKDLTEAFF. The CDR3 DNA reads TGTGCCAGCAGCGAAGGGACAGGGGGCGTCAAAGATCTCACTGAAGCTTTCTTT.